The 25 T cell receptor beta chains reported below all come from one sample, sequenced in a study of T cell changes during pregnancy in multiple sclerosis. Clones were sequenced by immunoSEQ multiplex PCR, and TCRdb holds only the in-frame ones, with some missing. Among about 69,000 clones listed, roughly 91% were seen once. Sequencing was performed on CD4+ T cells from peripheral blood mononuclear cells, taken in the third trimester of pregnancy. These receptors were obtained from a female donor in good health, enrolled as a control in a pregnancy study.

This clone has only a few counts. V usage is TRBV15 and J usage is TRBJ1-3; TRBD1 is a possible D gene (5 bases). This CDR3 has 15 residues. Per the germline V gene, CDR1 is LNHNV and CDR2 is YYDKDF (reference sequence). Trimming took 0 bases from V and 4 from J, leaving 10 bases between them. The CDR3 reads CATSRDRGEGNTIYF. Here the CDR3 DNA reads TGTGCCACCAGCAGAGATCGGGGGGAAGGAAACACCATATATTTT.

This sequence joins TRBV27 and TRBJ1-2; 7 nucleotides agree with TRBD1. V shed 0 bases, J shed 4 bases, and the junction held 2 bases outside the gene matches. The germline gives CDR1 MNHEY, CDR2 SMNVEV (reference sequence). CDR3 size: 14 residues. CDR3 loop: CASSLSYRGYGYTF. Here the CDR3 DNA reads TGTGCCAGCAGTTTATCCTACAGGGGCTATGGCTACACCTTC.

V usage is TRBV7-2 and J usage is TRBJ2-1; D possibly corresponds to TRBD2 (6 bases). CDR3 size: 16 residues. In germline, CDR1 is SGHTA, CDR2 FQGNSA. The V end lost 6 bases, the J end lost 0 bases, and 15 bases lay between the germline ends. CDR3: CASSRDLRSSYNEQFF. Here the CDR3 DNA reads TGTGCCAGCAGTAGGGACTTACGGAGCTCCTACAATGAGCAGTTCTTC. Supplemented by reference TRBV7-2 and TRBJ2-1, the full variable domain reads GAGVSQSPSNKVTEKGKDVELRCDPISGHTALYWYRQSLGQGLEFLIYFQGNSAPDKSGLPSDRFSAERTGGSVSTLTIQRTQQEDSAVYLCASSRDLRSSYNEQFFGPGTRLTVL.

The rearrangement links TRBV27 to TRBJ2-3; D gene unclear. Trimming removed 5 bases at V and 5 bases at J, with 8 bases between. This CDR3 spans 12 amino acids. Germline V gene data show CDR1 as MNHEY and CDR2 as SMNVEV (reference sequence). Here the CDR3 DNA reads TGTGCCAGCAGTCCCTACAGAGATACGCAGTATTTT. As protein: CASSPYRDTQYF.

The CDR3 nucleotides read TGTGCCAGCAGCGGAACCGGGACATGGGCTTTCTTT. It yields the protein CASSGTGTWAFF. The chain carries TRBV5-4 and TRBJ1-1, with D perhaps matching TRBD1 (6 bases). V lost 4 bases and J 11 bases, leaving 15 bases between the germline ends. The CDR3 has 12 amino acids. Germline V gives CDR1 SGHNT, CDR2 YYREEE (reference sequence). Variable domain in full (rest from reference TRBV5-4 and TRBJ1-1): ETGVTQSPTHLIKTRGQQVTLRCSSQSGHNTVSWYQQALGQGPQFIFQYYREEENGRGNFPPRFSGLQFPNYSSELNVNALELDDSALYLCASSGTGTWAFFGQGTRLTVV.

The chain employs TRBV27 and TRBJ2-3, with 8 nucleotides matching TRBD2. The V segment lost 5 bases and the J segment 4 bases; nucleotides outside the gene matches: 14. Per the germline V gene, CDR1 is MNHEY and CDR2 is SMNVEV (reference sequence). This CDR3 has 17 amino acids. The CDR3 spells CASSPLWLAGIADTQYF. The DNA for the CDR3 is TGTGCCAGCAGTCCCCTGTGGTTAGCGGGAATAGCAGATACGCAGTATTTT.

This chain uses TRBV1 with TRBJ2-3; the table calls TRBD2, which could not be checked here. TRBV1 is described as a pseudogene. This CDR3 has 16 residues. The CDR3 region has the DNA TGCACCAGCAGCCGACTAGCGGGGCGGAGGGGAGATACGCAGTATTTT. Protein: CTSSRLAGRRGDTQYF.

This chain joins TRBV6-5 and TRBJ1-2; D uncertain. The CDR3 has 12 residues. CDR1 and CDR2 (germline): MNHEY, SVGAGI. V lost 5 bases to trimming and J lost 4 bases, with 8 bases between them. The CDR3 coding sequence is TGTGCCAGCAGTCCCCGGGGCTATGGCTACACCTTC. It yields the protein CASSPRGYGYTF.

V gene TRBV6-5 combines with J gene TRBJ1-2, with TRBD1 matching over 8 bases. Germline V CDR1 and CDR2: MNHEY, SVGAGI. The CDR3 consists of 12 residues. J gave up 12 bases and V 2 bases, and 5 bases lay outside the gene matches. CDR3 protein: CASSYPGQGNTF. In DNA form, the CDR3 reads TGTGCCAGCAGTTACCCCGGACAGGGCAACACCTTC.

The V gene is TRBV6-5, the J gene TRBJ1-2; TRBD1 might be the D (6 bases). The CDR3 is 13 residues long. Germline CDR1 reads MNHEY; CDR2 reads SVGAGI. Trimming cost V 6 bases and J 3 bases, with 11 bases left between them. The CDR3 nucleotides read TGTGCCAGCAGCCGGGACACTGACTATGGCTACACCTTC. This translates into CASSRDTDYGYTF.

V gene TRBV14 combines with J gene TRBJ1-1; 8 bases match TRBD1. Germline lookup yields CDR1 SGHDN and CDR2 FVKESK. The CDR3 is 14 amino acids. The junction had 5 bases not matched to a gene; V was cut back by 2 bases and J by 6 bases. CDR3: CASSQHRGGAEAFF. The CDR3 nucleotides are TGTGCCAGCAGCCAACACAGGGGGGGAGCTGAAGCTTTCTTT.

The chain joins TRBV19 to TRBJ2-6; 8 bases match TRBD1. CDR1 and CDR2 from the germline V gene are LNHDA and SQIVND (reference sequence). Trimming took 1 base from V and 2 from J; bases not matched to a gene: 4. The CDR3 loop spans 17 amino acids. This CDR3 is CASSIASGGTGANVLTF. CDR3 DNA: TGTGCCAGTAGTATAGCGTCAGGGGGCACTGGGGCCAACGTCCTGACTTTC.

CDR3 sequence (DNA): TGTGCCAGCAGCTTATTCGGCGGGGGGGCCTCTGAGCAGTTCTTC. Its protein is CASSLFGGGASEQFF. The V call is TRBV7-3, the J call TRBJ2-1, with 9 positions matching TRBD2. J was trimmed by 9 bases and V by 2 bases; bases with no gene match: 8. CDR1 is SGHTA and CDR2 is FQGTGA in the germline V gene. The CDR3 covers 15 residues.

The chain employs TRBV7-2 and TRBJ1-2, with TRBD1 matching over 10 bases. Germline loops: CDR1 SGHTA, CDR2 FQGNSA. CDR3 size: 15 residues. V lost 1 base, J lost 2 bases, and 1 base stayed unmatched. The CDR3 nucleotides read TGTGCCAGCAGCTTAGAGACAGGGGGCAACTATGGCTACACCTTC. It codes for CASSLETGGNYGYTF. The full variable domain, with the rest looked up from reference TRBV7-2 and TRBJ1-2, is GAGVSQSPSNKVTEKGKDVELRCDPISGHTALYWYRQSLGQGLEFLIYFQGNSAPDKSGLPSDRFSAERTGGSVSTLTIQRTQQEDSAVYLCASSLETGGNYGYTFGSGTRLTVV.

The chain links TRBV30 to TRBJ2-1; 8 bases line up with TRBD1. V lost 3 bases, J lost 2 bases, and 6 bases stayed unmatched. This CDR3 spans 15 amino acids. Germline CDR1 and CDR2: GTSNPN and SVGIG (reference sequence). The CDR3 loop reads CAWSVDRGPYNEQFF. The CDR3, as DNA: TGTGCCTGGAGCGTAGACAGGGGACCCTACAATGAGCAGTTCTTC.

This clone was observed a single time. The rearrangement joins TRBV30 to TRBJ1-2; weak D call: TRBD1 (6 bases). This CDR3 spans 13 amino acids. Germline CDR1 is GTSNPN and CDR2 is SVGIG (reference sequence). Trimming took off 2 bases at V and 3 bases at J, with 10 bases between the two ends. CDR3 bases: TGTGCCTGGAGTTGGGGGCAGTACTATGGCTACACCTTC. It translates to CAWSWGQYYGYTF.

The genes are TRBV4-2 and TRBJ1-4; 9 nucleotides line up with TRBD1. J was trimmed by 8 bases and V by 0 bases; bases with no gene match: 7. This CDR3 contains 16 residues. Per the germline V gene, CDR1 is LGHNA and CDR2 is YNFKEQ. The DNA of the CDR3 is TGTGCCAGCAGCCAAGACCCGGGACAGGGCGAGGAAAAACTGTTTTTT. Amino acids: CASSQDPGQGEEKLFF.

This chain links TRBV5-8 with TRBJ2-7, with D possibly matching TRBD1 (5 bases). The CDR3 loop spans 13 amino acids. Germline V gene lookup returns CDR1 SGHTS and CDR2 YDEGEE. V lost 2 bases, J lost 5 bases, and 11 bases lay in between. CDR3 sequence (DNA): TGTGCCAGCAGCTTCAGGGTTAGTCACGAGCAGTACTTC. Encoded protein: CASSFRVSHEQYF.

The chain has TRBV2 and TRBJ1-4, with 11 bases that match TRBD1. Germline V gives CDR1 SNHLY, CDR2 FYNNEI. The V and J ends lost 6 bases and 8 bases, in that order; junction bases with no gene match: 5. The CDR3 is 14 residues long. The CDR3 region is CASSVGTGGEKLFF. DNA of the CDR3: TGTGCCAGCAGCGTTGGGACAGGGGGGGAAAAACTGTTTTTT.

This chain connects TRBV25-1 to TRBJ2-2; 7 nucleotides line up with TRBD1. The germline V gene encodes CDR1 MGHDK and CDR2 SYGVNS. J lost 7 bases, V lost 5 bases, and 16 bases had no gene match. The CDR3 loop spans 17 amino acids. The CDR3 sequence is CASSNSQGHRVVGELFF. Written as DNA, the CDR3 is TGTGCCAGCAGTAACTCACAGGGGCACAGGGTGGTCGGGGAGCTGTTTTTT.

The CDR3 nucleotides are TGTGCCAGCAGCTTCTCAACAGGGCGCGAGCAGTACTTC. Its protein product is CASSFSTGREQYF. The chain joins TRBV7-9 to TRBJ2-7; D might be TRBD1 (6 bases). The CDR3 loop spans 13 amino acids. Trimming removed 3 bases from V and 6 bases from J, with 12 bases in between. Germline lookup yields CDR1 SEHNR and CDR2 FQNEAQ (reference sequence). Based on the CDR3 plus reference TRBV7-9 and TRBJ2-7, the full variable domain is DTGVSQNPRHKITKRGQNVTFRCDPISEHNRLYWYRQTLGQGPEFLTYFQNEAQLEKSRLLSDRFSAERPKGSFSTLEIQRTEQGDSAMYLCASSFSTGREQYFGPGTRLTVT.

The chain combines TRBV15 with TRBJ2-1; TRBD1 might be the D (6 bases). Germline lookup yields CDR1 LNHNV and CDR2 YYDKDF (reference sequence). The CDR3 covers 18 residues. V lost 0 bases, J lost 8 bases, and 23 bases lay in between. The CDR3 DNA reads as TGTGCCACCAGCAGAGATTGGGGTGGGGTCGACAGGAAGTATGAGCAGTTCTTC. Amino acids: CATSRDWGGVDRKYEQFF.

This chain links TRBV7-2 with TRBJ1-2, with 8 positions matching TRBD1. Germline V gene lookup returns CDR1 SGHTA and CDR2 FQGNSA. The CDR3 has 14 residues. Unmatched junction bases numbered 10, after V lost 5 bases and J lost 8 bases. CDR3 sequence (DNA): TGTGCCAGCAGCCGCGGACAGGGAGGTTCCGGCTACACCTTC. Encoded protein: CASSRGQGGSGYTF.

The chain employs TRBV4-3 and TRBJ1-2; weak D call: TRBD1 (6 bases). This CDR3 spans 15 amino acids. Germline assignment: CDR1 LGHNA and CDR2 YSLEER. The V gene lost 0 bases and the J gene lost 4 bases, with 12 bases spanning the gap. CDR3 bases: TGCGCCAGCAGCCAAGATGCGGGGGGCGGCTATGGCTACACCTTC. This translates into CASSQDAGGGYGYTF.

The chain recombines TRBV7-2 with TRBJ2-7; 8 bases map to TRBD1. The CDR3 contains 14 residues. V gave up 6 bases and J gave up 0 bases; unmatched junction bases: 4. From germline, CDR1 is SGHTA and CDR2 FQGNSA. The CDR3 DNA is TGTGCCAGCAGTCCAGGGGGCGCCTCCTACGAGCAGTACTTC. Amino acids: CASSPGGASYEQYF. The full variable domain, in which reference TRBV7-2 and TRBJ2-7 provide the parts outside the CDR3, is GAGVSQSPSNKVTEKGKDVELRCDPISGHTALYWYRQSLGQGLEFLIYFQGNSAPDKSGLPSDRFSAERTGGSVSTLTIQRTQQEDSAVYLCASSPGGASYEQYFGPGTRLTVT.